Below are 30 T cell receptor beta chains sequenced from a single sample in a study of cytomegalovirus exposure and HLA in healthy donors. Sequencing used immunoSEQ multiplex PCR; TCRdb keeps in-frame clones, though not all of them. Among 90,000 to 150,000 clones listed, 88% were seen once. Sequenced material: PBMCs. All receptors derive from a woman aged 18-29 years in good health and CMV-seropositive.

The chain has TRBV5-6 and TRBJ2-2; unclear D gene. Germline CDR1 reads SGHDT; CDR2 reads YYEEEE. This CDR3 comprises 13 residues. V lost 4 bases to trimming and J lost 6 bases, with 10 bases between them. The DNA for the CDR3 is TGTGCCAGCAGCGAGAACGCGGCCGGGGAGCTGTTTTTT. Translated, it gives CASSENAAGELFF.

The gene calls are TRBV10-3 and TRBJ2-7, with a possible D match to TRBD2 (7 bases). This CDR3 comprises 14 residues. Trimming took off 8 bases at V and 7 bases at J, with 21 bases between the two ends. Looked up from germline, CDR1 is ENHRY and CDR2 is SYGVKD. In DNA, the CDR3 is TGTGCCATCGGGTCTCCGGGGGGCGACGGGGAGCAGTACTTC. The encoded protein is CAIGSPGGDGEQYF.

The chain employs TRBV6-6 and TRBJ2-5; 10 positions match TRBD2. The CDR3 runs 14 residues. J was trimmed by 4 bases and V by 4 bases; bases with no gene match: 3. In germline, CDR1 is MNHNY, CDR2 SVGAGI (reference sequence). This CDR3 is CASSWTSGSETQYF. The CDR3 bases are TGTGCCAGCAGTTGGACTAGCGGTTCAGAGACCCAGTACTTC.

The chain has TRBV7-3 and TRBJ1-1, with 8 bases aligning to TRBD1. Trimming cost V 9 bases and J 8 bases; bases outside gene matches: 8. Germline V gene sequence: CDR1 SGHTA, CDR2 FQGTGA. The CDR3 contains 12 residues. CDR3 residues: CARQQGVEEAFF. The CDR3 coding sequence is TGTGCCAGGCAACAGGGGGTAGAGGAAGCTTTCTTT.

This chain connects TRBV29-1 to TRBJ1-1; 7 bases match TRBD1. With 6 bases clipped from V and 9 bases from J, the junction kept 4 bases outside the gene matches. CDR3 length equals 10 residues. Germline V gives CDR1 SQVTM, CDR2 ANQGSEA. The DNA of the CDR3 is TGCAGCGTAGTGGGACAGAAAGCTTTCTTT. The encoded protein is CSVVGQKAFF.

CDR3: CASSVAQSSGYNEQFF. The CDR3 bases are TGTGCCAGCAGCGTAGCTCAGTCTAGCGGCTACAATGAGCAGTTCTTC. J is TRBJ2-1 and V is TRBV9; 7 nucleotides line up with TRBD2. The CDR3 loop spans 16 amino acids. With 0 bases clipped from V and 3 bases from J, the junction kept 6 bases outside the gene matches. The V gene's germline CDR1 is SGDLS and CDR2 YYNGEE.

The genes are TRBV11-3 and TRBJ2-2; 7 bases are shared with TRBD1. The CDR3 runs 14 residues. The germline V gene has CDR1 SGHNT and CDR2 YENEEA. Unmatched junction bases numbered 4, after V lost 5 bases and J lost 4 bases. In nucleotides, the CDR3 is TGTGCCAGCAGCCTACAGGGGACCACCGGGGAGCTGTTTTTT. Translated: CASSLQGTTGELFF.

CDR3 nucleotides: TGTGCCAGCAGTGAAGCCTCTGGGGGACATGGAAACACCATATATTTT. Residues: CASSEASGGHGNTIYF. The V gene is TRBV6-1, the J gene TRBJ1-3; tentatively, D is TRBD1 (6 bases). The V end lost 0 bases, the J end lost 3 bases, and 12 bases lay between the germline ends. There are 16 residues in the CDR3. Germline values: CDR1 MNHNS, CDR2 SASEGT.

This clone was seen only once. The chain joins TRBV5-1 to TRBJ2-5; 9 nucleotides match TRBD2. V shed 1 base and J 2 bases; nucleotides not matched to a gene: 9. Germline lookup yields CDR1 SGHRS and CDR2 YFSETQ. The CDR3 covers 17 residues. The CDR3 region is CASSLSPSGGTQETQYF. The CDR3 DNA follows: TGCGCCAGCAGCTTGTCGCCCAGCGGGGGGACACAAGAGACCCAGTACTTC. Drawing the rest from reference TRBV5-1 and TRBJ2-5, the complete variable domain is KAGVTQTPRYLIKTRGQQVTLSCSPISGHRSVSWYQQTPGQGLQFLFEYFSETQRNKGNFPGRFSGRQFSNSRSEMNVSTLELGDSALYLCASSLSPSGGTQETQYFGPGTRLLVL.

The V and J genes are TRBV20-1 and TRBJ1-1; 7 bases match TRBD1. The length of the CDR3 is 11 residues. The V gene's germline CDR1 is DFQATT and CDR2 SNEGSKA (reference sequence). The CDR3 loop is CRDGQDTEAFF. The CDR3 bases are TGCAGGGATGGACAGGACACTGAAGCTTTCTTT.

The chain links TRBV2 to TRBJ2-2; D is unclear. Germline V gives CDR1 SNHLY, CDR2 FYNNEI. This CDR3 has 15 amino acids. V gave up 6 bases and J gave up 4 bases, with 15 bases separating them. CDR3 DNA: TGTGCCAGCAGCCCTTTGAGAGAGATCACCGGGGAGCTGTTTTTT. Encoded protein: CASSPLREITGELFF.

The table lists this clone with a few counts. The junction departs from the called germline gene at one end, perhaps through a read error. The rearrangement joins TRBV28 to TRBJ1-6; D remains ambiguous. There are 12 residues in the CDR3. CDR1 is MDHEN, CDR2 SYDVKM, per germline. The CDR3 bases are TGTGCCAGCGGTTTAGAGGCGTCACCCCTCCACTTT. It specifies CASGLEASPLHF.

The chain joins TRBV25-1 to TRBJ2-6; no definite D call. Trimming left V 4 bases short and J 0 bases short, with 13 bases between. CDR1 is MGHDK and CDR2 is SYGVNS in the germline V gene. The CDR3 spans 17 residues. The CDR3 region is CASSALQSSSGANVLTF. The CDR3 coding sequence is TGTGCCAGCAGTGCACTCCAATCTAGCTCTGGGGCCAACGTCCTGACTTTC. Variable domain in full (rest from reference TRBV25-1 and TRBJ2-6): EADIYQTPRYLVIGTGKKITLECSQTMGHDKMYWYQQDPGMELHLIHYSYGVNSTEKGDLSSESTVSRIRTEHFPLTLESARPSHTSQYLCASSALQSSSGANVLTFGAGSRLTVL.

The rearrangement joins TRBV7-6 to TRBJ1-3; TRBD1 might be the D (5 bases). V dropped 3 bases and J dropped 8 bases, with 11 bases sitting between them. This CDR3 contains 13 residues. Germline CDR1 is SGHVS and CDR2 is FNYEAQ. CDR3 region: CASSLVGVDTIYF. The DNA of the CDR3 is TGTGCCAGCAGCTTGGTAGGGGTGGACACCATATATTTT.

The chain employs TRBV30 and TRBJ2-7, with 8 bases fitting TRBD1. The CDR3 is made up of 15 amino acids. Germline CDR1 GTSNPN, CDR2 SVGIG (reference sequence). Trimming took 4 bases from V and 2 from J; bases not matched to a gene: 10. CDR3 DNA: TGTGCCTGGACGAAGGACAGGGCCAGGCCCTACGAGCAGTACTTC. Residues: CAWTKDRARPYEQYF. The entire variable domain, with the rest obtained from reference TRBV30 and TRBJ2-7, is as follows: SQTIHQWPATLVQPVGSPLSLECTVEGTSNPNLYWYRQAAGRGLQLLFYSVGIGQISSEVPQNLSASRPQDRQFILSSKKLLLSDSGFYLCAWTKDRARPYEQYFGPGTRLTVT.

The chain joins TRBV2 to TRBJ1-5; TRBD1 aligns across 9 bases. The V gene's germline CDR1 is SNHLY and CDR2 FYNNEI. This CDR3 comprises 17 residues. J gave up 7 bases and V 5 bases, and 15 bases lay outside the gene matches. This CDR3 reads CASSTREWDRARQPQHF. The CDR3 DNA sequence: TGTGCCAGCAGTACCCGAGAGTGGGACAGGGCTAGGCAGCCCCAGCATTTT. Full variable domain (outside the CDR3, taken from reference TRBV2 and TRBJ1-5): EPEVTQTPSHQVTQMGQEVILRCVPISNHLYFYWYRQILGQKVEFLVSFYNNEISEKSEIFDDQFSVERPDGSNFTLKIRSTKLEDSAMYFCASSTREWDRARQPQHFGDGTRLSIL.

This sequence joins TRBV19 and TRBJ2-7; 7 bases agree with TRBD2. This CDR3 is 15 amino acids long. The germline gives CDR1 LNHDA, CDR2 SQIVND (reference sequence). Trimming took 3 bases from V and 4 from J; bases not matched to a gene: 9. The CDR3 sequence: CASSISWGGGYEQYF. The DNA for the CDR3 is TGTGCCAGTAGTATCAGTTGGGGGGGTGGATACGAGCAGTACTTC.

This rearrangement joins TRBV19 to TRBJ2-1; 9 nucleotides agree with TRBD1. Per germline, CDR1 LNHDA and CDR2 SQIVND (reference sequence). Trimming took 3 bases from V and 6 from J; bases not matched to a gene: 9. The CDR3 length is 16 residues. CDR3 nucleotides: TGTGCCAGTAGTATGAATTCCGGGACAGGGATCAATGAGCAGTTCTTC. Its protein product is CASSMNSGTGINEQFF.

The chain is built from TRBV2 and TRBJ2-3, with D unclear. CDR1 and CDR2 from the germline V gene are SNHLY and FYNNEI. The V and J ends lost 4 bases and 6 bases respectively, with 11 bases between them. The CDR3 is 13 residues long. In DNA, the CDR3 is TGTGCCAGCAGTGGGAGTGCCGGTGATACGCAGTATTTT. It translates to CASSGSAGDTQYF.

The chain joins TRBV6-1 to TRBJ1-2, with a tentative D call TRBD1 (6 bases). The V end was cut by 6 bases, the J end by 7 bases, with 15 bases between. CDR1 and CDR2 from the germline V gene are MNHNS and SASEGT. CDR3 length: 13 residues. The CDR3: CASSPSGARGYTF. CDR3 in DNA: TGTGCCAGCAGCCCTTCAGGGGCGCGTGGCTACACCTTC.

The chain employs TRBV27 and TRBJ1-2; D ambiguous. Germline values: CDR1 MNHEY, CDR2 SMNVEV (reference sequence). This CDR3 contains 11 residues. V lost 4 bases and J lost 7, with 7 bases in between. CDR3 sequence (DNA): TGTGCCAGCAGTTCTGGGCTTGGCTACACCTTC. Translation gives CASSSGLGYTF.

This chain links TRBV30 with TRBJ2-3, with D tentatively TRBD1 (5 bases). The V gene lost 5 bases and the J gene lost 5 bases, with 20 bases spanning the gap. In germline, CDR1 is GTSNPN, CDR2 SVGIG (reference sequence). This CDR3 region has 15 residues. The CDR3, as DNA: TGTGCCTGGGACGGAGTGGGCAGGGATCAAGATACGCAGTATTTT. Amino acids: CAWDGVGRDQDTQYF. The whole variable domain, remainder taken from reference TRBV30 and TRBJ2-3, is SQTIHQWPATLVQPVGSPLSLECTVEGTSNPNLYWYRQAAGRGLQLLFYSVGIGQISSEVPQNLSASRPQDRQFILSSKKLLLSDSGFYLCAWDGVGRDQDTQYFGPGTRLTVL.

The V gene is TRBV9, the J gene TRBJ2-6, with 8 bases fitting TRBD2. V lost 3 bases and J lost 0; bases outside the gene matches: 2. The CDR3 length is 16 residues. Germline assignment: CDR1 SGDLS and CDR2 YYNGEE. The CDR3 loop reads CASSEGTSSGANVLTF. The DNA of the CDR3 is TGTGCCAGCAGCGAAGGGACTAGCTCTGGGGCCAACGTCCTGACTTTC.

This clone came up once. V usage is TRBV14 and J usage is TRBJ1-1; D unresolved. The CDR3 runs to 15 residues. In germline, CDR1 is SGHDN, CDR2 FVKESK. Trimming left V 0 bases short and J 4 bases short, with 12 bases between. CDR3: CASSQDLGRRTEAFF. The CDR3, as DNA: TGTGCCAGCAGCCAAGATCTAGGGAGGCGCACTGAAGCTTTCTTT.

The V call is TRBV7-2, the J call TRBJ2-1, with D hard to call. There are 12 residues in the CDR3. Looked up from germline, CDR1 is SGHTA and CDR2 is FQGNSA. V lost 4 bases and J 10 bases, leaving 11 bases between the germline ends. This CDR3 reads CASSSSLLEQFF. The CDR3 nucleotides read TGTGCCAGCAGCTCAAGCCTTCTGGAGCAGTTCTTC. The full variable domain, its missing parts supplied by reference TRBV7-2 and TRBJ2-1, is GAGVSQSPSNKVTEKGKDVELRCDPISGHTALYWYRQSLGQGLEFLIYFQGNSAPDKSGLPSDRFSAERTGGSVSTLTIQRTQQEDSAVYLCASSSSLLEQFFGPGTRLTVL.

The chain has TRBV4-1 and TRBJ1-1, with 7 bases that match TRBD1. The CDR3 length is 14 residues. Germline CDR1 and CDR2: MGHRA and YSYEKL. V trimming: 4 bases; J trimming: 3 bases; junction bases outside the gene matches: 5. The CDR3 DNA follows: TGCGCCAGCAGCCGACAGGGAGGAGACACTGAAGCTTTCTTT. It specifies CASSRQGGDTEAFF.

The CDR3 DNA reads as TGTGCCAGTAGTAGGGACATAGGGGAGACCCAGTACTTC. Residues: CASSRDIGETQYF. The chain uses TRBV19 and TRBJ2-5, with TRBD1 as a possible D gene (6 bases). Germline V gives CDR1 LNHDA, CDR2 SQIVND (reference sequence). V was pared by 4 bases and J by 5 bases, with 11 bases between. CDR3 length: 13 amino acids.

This sequence joins TRBV6-5 and TRBJ2-1, with 8 bases fitting TRBD2. Germline V gene lookup returns CDR1 MNHEY and CDR2 SVGAGI. The ends lost 2 bases at V and 5 bases at J; junction bases unmatched: 8. This CDR3 has 16 amino acids. The CDR3 DNA is TGTGCCAGCAGTTACCGACTAACGGGAGGGGACAATGAGCAGTTCTTC. Translated, it gives CASSYRLTGGDNEQFF.

CDR3 amino acids: CASSRATSGGMETQYF. The CDR3 DNA follows: TGTGCCAGCTCACGAGCAACTAGCGGGGGGATGGAGACCCAGTACTTC. V is TRBV18 and J is TRBJ2-5; 12 nucleotides align to TRBD2. The CDR3 is made up of 16 amino acids. With V trimmed by 4 bases and J by 5 bases, 8 bases remained unmatched. CDR1 and CDR2 (germline): KGHSH, LQKENI.

The chain is built from TRBV6-1 and TRBJ1-5; no clear D gene. This CDR3 is 14 amino acids long. V lost 8 bases and J 0 bases, leaving 11 bases between the germline ends. The germline gives CDR1 MNHNS, CDR2 SASEGT. As DNA, the CDR3 is TGTGCCAGCCGAGGGCCGTATAGCAATCAGCCCCAGCATTTT. Protein: CASRGPYSNQPQHF.